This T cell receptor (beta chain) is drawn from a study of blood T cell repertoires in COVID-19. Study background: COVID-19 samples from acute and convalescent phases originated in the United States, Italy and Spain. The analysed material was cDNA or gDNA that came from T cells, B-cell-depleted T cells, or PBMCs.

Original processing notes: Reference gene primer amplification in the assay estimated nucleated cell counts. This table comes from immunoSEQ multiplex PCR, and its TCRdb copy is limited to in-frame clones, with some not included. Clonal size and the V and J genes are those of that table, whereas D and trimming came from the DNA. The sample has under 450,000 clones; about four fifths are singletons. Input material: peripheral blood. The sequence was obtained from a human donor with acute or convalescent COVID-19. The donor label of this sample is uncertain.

CDR3 sequence: CASSPRHGGGRNTQYF. For the CDR3, the DNA is TGTGCCAGCAGCCCCCGTCATGGGGGGGGTCGAAATACGCAGTATTTT. The chain recombines TRBV28 with TRBJ2-3, with TRBD2 matching 7 bases. Losses at the gene ends were 6 bases for V and 7 bases for J; bases not matched to a gene: 16. The V gene's germline CDR1 is MDHEN and CDR2 SYDVKM. This CDR3 is 16 amino acids long.